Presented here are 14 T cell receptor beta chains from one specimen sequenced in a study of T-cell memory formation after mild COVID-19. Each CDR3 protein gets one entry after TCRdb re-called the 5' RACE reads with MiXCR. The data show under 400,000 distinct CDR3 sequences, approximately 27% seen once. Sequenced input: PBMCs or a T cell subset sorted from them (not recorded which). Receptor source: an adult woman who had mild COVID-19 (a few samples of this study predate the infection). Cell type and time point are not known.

The CDR3 loop reads CASSPLGGQGMDTQYF. The CDR3 nucleotides read TGCGCCAGCAGCCCTCTCGGGGGACAGGGGATGGATACGCAGTATTTT. The chain carries TRBV5-1 and TRBJ2-3; 10 bases are a match to TRBD1. The trim removed 4 bases at V and 6 bases at J, leaving 11 bases unmatched. This CDR3 region has 16 residues. CDR1 is SGHRS and CDR2 is YFSETQ in the germline V gene. The complete variable domain, with remaining parts taken from reference TRBV5-1 and TRBJ2-3, reads KAGVTQTPRYLIKTRGQQVTLSCSPISGHRSVSWYQQTPGQGLQFLFEYFSETQRNKGNFPGRFSGRQFSNSRSEMNVSTLELGDSALYLCASSPLGGQGMDTQYFGPGTRLTVL.

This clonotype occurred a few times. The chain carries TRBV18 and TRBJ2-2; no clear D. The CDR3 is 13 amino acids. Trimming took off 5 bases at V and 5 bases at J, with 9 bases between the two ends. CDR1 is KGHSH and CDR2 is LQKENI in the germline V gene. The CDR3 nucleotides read TGTGCCAGCTCAACTGACGTGACCGGGGAGCTGTTTTTT. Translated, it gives CASSTDVTGELFF. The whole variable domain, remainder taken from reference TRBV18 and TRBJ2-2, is NAGVMQNPRHLVRRRGQEARLRCSPMKGHSHVYWYRQLPEEGLKFMVYLQKENIIDESGMPKERFSAEFPKEGPSILRIQQVVRGDSAAYFCASSTDVTGELFFGEGSRLTVL.

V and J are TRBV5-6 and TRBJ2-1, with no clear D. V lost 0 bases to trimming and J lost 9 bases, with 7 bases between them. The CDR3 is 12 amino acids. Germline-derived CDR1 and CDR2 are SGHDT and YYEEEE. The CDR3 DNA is TGTGCCAGCAGCTTGGTAGACCGTGAGCAGTTCTTC. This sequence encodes CASSLVDREQFF.

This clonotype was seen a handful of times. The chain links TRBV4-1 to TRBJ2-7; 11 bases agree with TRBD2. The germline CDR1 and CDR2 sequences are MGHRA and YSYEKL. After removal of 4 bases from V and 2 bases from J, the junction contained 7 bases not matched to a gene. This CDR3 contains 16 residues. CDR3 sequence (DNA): TGCGCCAGCAGCCGCAAGACTAGCGGGGTTACCTACGAGCAGTACTTC. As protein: CASSRKTSGVTYEQYF.

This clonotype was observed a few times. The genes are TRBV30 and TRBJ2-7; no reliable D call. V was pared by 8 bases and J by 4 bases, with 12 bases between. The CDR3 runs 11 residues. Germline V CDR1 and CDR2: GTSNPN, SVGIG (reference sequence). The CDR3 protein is CAGDGWYEQYF. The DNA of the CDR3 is TGTGCCGGAGACGGTTGGTACGAGCAGTACTTC.

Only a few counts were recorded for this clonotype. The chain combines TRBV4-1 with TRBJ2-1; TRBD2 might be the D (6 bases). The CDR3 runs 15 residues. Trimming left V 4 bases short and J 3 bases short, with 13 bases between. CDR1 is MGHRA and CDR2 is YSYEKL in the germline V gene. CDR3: CASSPTSSDYNEQFF. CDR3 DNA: TGCGCCAGCAGCCCGACTAGTTCGGACTACAATGAGCAGTTCTTC.

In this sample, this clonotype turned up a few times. The CDR3 protein is CASSRRQNEKLFF. In DNA, the CDR3 is TGTGCCAGCAGCCGACGCCAGAATGAAAAACTGTTTTTT. The J gene is TRBJ1-4, the V gene TRBV27; no firm D call. The germline V gene encodes CDR1 MNHEY and CDR2 SMNVEV (reference sequence). The CDR3 has 13 amino acids. With 6 bases removed from V and 5 bases from J, the gap between germline ends came to 10 bases.

For the CDR3, the DNA is TGTGCCAGTAGAAGAGGCCACGAGCAGTACTTC. Translating it yields CASRRGHEQYF. The rearrangement links TRBV19 to TRBJ2-7; no reliable D call. Trimming stripped 6 bases from V and 5 bases from J, with 8 bases between. Germline V gene data show CDR1 as LNHDA and CDR2 as SQIVND (reference sequence). This CDR3 is 11 amino acids long. Based on the CDR3 plus reference TRBV19 and TRBJ2-7, the full variable domain is DGGITQSPKYLFRKEGQNVTLSCEQNLNHDAMYWYRQDPGQGLRLIYYSQIVNDFQKGDIAEGYSVSREKKESFPLTVTSAQKNPTAFYLCASRRGHEQYFGPGTRLTVT.

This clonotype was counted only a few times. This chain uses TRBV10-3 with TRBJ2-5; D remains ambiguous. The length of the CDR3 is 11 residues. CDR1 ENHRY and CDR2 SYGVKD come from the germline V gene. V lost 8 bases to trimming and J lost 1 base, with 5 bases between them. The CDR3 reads CAISSQETQYF. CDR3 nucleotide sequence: TGTGCCATCTCCAGCCAAGAGACCCAGTACTTC.

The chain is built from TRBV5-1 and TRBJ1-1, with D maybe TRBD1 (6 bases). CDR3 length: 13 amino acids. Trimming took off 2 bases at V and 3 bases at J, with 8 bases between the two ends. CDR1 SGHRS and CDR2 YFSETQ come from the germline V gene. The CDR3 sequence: CASSFPGDTEAFF. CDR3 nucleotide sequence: TGCGCCAGCAGCTTTCCAGGGGACACTGAAGCTTTCTTT.

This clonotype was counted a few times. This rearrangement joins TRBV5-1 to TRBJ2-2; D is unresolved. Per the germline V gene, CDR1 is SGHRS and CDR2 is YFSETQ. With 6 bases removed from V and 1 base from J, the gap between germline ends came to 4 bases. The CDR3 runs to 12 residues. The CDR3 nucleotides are TGCGCCAGCAATCTGAACACCGGGGAGCTGTTTTTT. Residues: CASNLNTGELFF.

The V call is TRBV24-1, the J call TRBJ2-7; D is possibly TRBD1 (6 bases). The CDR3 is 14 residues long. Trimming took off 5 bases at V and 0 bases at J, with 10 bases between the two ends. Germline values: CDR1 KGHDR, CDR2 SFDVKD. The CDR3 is CATSGPDSSYEQYF. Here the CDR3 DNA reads TGTGCCACCAGTGGTCCGGACAGCTCCTACGAGCAGTACTTC.

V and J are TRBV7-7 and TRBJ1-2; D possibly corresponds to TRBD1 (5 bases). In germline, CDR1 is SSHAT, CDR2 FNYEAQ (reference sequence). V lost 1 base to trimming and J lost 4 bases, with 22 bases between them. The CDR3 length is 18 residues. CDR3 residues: CASSLEKPVGAESYGYTF. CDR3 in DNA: TGTGCCAGCAGCTTAGAAAAGCCTGTCGGGGCTGAGTCCTATGGCTACACCTTC.

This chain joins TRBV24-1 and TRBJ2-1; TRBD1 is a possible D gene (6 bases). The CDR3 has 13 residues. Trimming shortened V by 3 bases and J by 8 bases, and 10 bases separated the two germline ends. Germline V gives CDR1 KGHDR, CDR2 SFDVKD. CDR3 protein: CATSDAGVYEQFF. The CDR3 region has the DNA TGTGCCACCAGTGATGCAGGGGTCTATGAGCAGTTCTTC.